Listed below are T cell receptor beta chains from one sample, sequenced in a study of CD8+ T cells in alopecia areata. Assay: immunoSEQ multiplex PCR; the TCRdb copy retains only in-frame clones and omits some. In the table there are about 120,000 clones, 35% to 45% of which are singletons. Sequencing used CD4+ T cells sorted from blood. These receptors were obtained from a human donor with alopecia areata. The CDR3 runs from the conserved cysteine through the conserved F or W. D genes are given only for firm matches. Size tells how often a clone was seen (once, few, many) or the class of an expanded clone, and some rows leave it out.

clone size: few; CDR3 length: 13; V gene: TRBV6-4; J gene: TRBJ2-1; D gene: TRBD1; CDR3 DNA: TGTGCCAGCAGTGGCCCCCTCGGGACAGGCCAGTTCTTC; CDR3 protein: CASSGPLGTGQFF
clone size: once; CDR3 length: 13; V gene: TRBV5-1; J gene: TRBJ2-3; D gene: NA; CDR3 DNA: TGCGCCAGCAGCTTGGTTGGAGCCGATACGCAGTATTTT; CDR3 protein: CASSLVGADTQYF
clone size: few; CDR3 length: 15; V gene: TRBV15; J gene: TRBJ2-4; D gene: NA; CDR3 DNA: TGTGCCACCAGCAGAGATGGGTCAGCCAAAAACATTCAGTACTTC; CDR3 protein: CATSRDGSAKNIQYF
clone size: few; CDR3 length: 13; V gene: TRBV18; J gene: TRBJ1-1; D gene: NA; CDR3 DNA: TGTGCCAGCTCACCACCTGGGGACACTGAAGCTTTCTTT; CDR3 protein: CASSPPGDTEAFF
clone size: few; CDR3 length: 14; V gene: TRBV7-3; J gene: TRBJ2-1; D gene: NA; CDR3 DNA: TGTGCCAGCCCCGGGGTAGCGGACTACAATGAGCAGTTCTTC; CDR3 protein: CASPGVADYNEQFF
clone size: NA; CDR3 length: 13; V gene: TRBV7-3; J gene: TRBJ2-5; D gene: NA; CDR3 DNA: TGTGCCAGCAGCTTGGGTAGCTCTGAGACCCAGTACTTC; CDR3 protein: CASSLGSSETQYF
clone size: NA; CDR3 length: 11; V gene: TRBV29-1; J gene: TRBJ2-7; D gene: NA; CDR3 DNA: TGCAGCGTCGGCACCTCCTACGAGCAGTACTTC; CDR3 protein: CSVGTSYEQYF
clone size: few; CDR3 length: 14; V gene: TRBV18; J gene: TRBJ2-7; D gene: NA; CDR3 DNA: TGTGCCAGCTCACCCTCCGGGACCTCCTACGAGCAGTACTTC; CDR3 protein: CASSPSGTSYEQYF
clone size: once; CDR3 length: 14; V gene: TRBV9; J gene: TRBJ1-5; D gene: NA; CDR3 DNA: TGTGCCAGCAGCGTAGGGGGAAGCAATCAGCCCCAGCATTTT; CDR3 protein: CASSVGGSNQPQHF
clone size: NA; CDR3 length: 13; V gene: TRBV29-1; J gene: TRBJ2-5; D gene: NA; CDR3 DNA: TGCAGCGTGCGACTCAGGTTCCAAGAGACCCAGTACTTC; CDR3 protein: CSVRLRFQETQYF
clone size: NA; CDR3 length: 10; V gene: TRBV29-1; J gene: TRBJ1-4; D gene: NA; CDR3 DNA: TGCAGCGCCGGTAATGAAAAACTGTTTTTT; CDR3 protein: CSAGNEKLFF
clone size: NA; CDR3 length: 16; V gene: TRBV15; J gene: TRBJ2-4; D gene: NA; CDR3 DNA: TGTGCCACCAAAAAAGGTGGACAGTTAGCCAAAAACATTCAGTACTTC; CDR3 protein: CATKKGGQLAKNIQYF
clone size: few; CDR3 length: 14; V gene: TRBV2; J gene: TRBJ1-1; D gene: TRBD1; CDR3 DNA: TGTGCCAGCAGTGGTCGACAGGGGGGTACTGAAGCTTTCTTT; CDR3 protein: CASSGRQGGTEAFF
clone size: few; CDR3 length: 14; V gene: TRBV5-1; J gene: TRBJ2-7; D gene: NA; CDR3 DNA: TGCGCCAGCAGCTTGGGACAGCTATCCTACGAGCAGTACTTC; CDR3 protein: CASSLGQLSYEQYF
clone size: NA; CDR3 length: 12; V gene: TRBV10-2; J gene: TRBJ2-5; D gene: NA; CDR3 DNA: TGCGCCAGCAGTGAGTCTTTGGAGACCCAGTACTTC; CDR3 protein: CASSESLETQYF
clone size: NA; CDR3 length: 14; V gene: TRBV30; J gene: TRBJ1-5; D gene: NA; CDR3 DNA: TGTGCCTGGAGTGTACAGGGAGTGTCGCGGCCCCAGCATTTT; CDR3 protein: CAWSVQGVSRPQHF
clone size: NA; CDR3 length: 12; V gene: TRBV5-1; J gene: TRBJ2-1; D gene: NA; CDR3 DNA: TGCGCCAGCAGCCACCCAGCGGCTGAGCAGTTCTTC; CDR3 protein: CASSHPAAEQFF
clone size: NA; CDR3 length: 14; V gene: TRBV23-1; J gene: TRBJ1-2; D gene: NA; CDR3 DNA: TGCGCCAGCAGACCCTTTGGGGTTGACTATGGCTACACCTTC; CDR3 protein: CASRPFGVDYGYTF
clone size: few; CDR3 length: 16; V gene: TRBV29-1; J gene: TRBJ1-2; D gene: TRBD1; CDR3 DNA: TGCAGCGTTCGTATGACAGGGGGCCTTTCTAACTATGGCTACACCTTC; CDR3 protein: CSVRMTGGLSNYGYTF
clone size: few; CDR3 length: 12; V gene: TRBV2; J gene: TRBJ2-7; D gene: NA; CDR3 DNA: TGTGCCAGCAGTGGGGACCCGGACGAGCAGTACTTC; CDR3 protein: CASSGDPDEQYF
clone size: NA; CDR3 length: 12; V gene: TRBV29-1; J gene: TRBJ2-3; D gene: TRBD1; CDR3 DNA: TGCAGCACACGACAGGGATCAGATACGCAGTATTTT; CDR3 protein: CSTRQGSDTQYF
clone size: NA; CDR3 length: 13; V gene: TRBV11-2; J gene: TRBJ1-5; D gene: TRBD1; CDR3 DNA: TGTGCCAGCAGCTTGGACAGGGCCCAGCCCCAGCATTTT; CDR3 protein: CASSLDRAQPQHF
clone size: medium-sized; CDR3 length: 15; V gene: TRBV28; J gene: TRBJ2-2; D gene: NA; CDR3 DNA: TGTGCCAGCAGTTTATCCAGGCCGCCCACCGGGGAGCTGTTTTTT; CDR3 protein: CASSLSRPPTGELFF
clone size: once; CDR3 length: 13; V gene: TRBV7-3; J gene: TRBJ2-3; D gene: NA; CDR3 DNA: TGTGCCACCTCGCAGGGCCGCACAGATACGCAGTATTTT; CDR3 protein: CATSQGRTDTQYF
clone size: few; CDR3 length: 17; V gene: TRBV7-9; J gene: TRBJ2-6; D gene: NA; CDR3 DNA: TGTGCCAGCAGGTTACAGGGCGCAGCCTCTGGGGCCAACGTCCTGACTTTC; CDR3 protein: CASRLQGAASGANVLTF
clone size: NA; CDR3 length: 16; V gene: TRBV29-1; J gene: TRBJ2-3; D gene: TRBD2; CDR3 DNA: TGCAGCGTTGAAAGGCTAGCGGGGGGGCTGGGGGATACGCAGTATTTT; CDR3 protein: CSVERLAGGLGDTQYF
clone size: NA; CDR3 length: 14; V gene: TRBV28; J gene: TRBJ2-1; D gene: TRBD1; CDR3 DNA: TGTGCCAGCACCAGACAGGGGGCAGGCAATGAGCAGTTCTTC; CDR3 protein: CASTRQGAGNEQFF
clone size: few; CDR3 length: 16; V gene: TRBV7-2; J gene: TRBJ2-2; D gene: TRBD1; CDR3 DNA: TGTGCCAGCAGTTACCGACAGGGGGTAGACACCGGGGAGCTGTTTTTT; CDR3 protein: CASSYRQGVDTGELFF
clone size: few; CDR3 length: 15; V gene: TRBV5-1; J gene: TRBJ2-1; D gene: TRBD2; CDR3 DNA: TGCGCCAGCAGCTCGACTAGCGGGAGTCACAATGAGCAGTTCTTC; CDR3 protein: CASSSTSGSHNEQFF
clone size: few; CDR3 length: 12; V gene: TRBV30; J gene: TRBJ2-5; D gene: NA; CDR3 DNA: TGTGCCTGGAGTCTCCGTCGGGAGACCCAGTACTTC; CDR3 protein: CAWSLRRETQYF
clone size: once; CDR3 length: 10; V gene: TRBV2; J gene: TRBJ2-7; D gene: NA; CDR3 DNA: TGTGCCAGTGGACAGTTCGAGCAGTACTTC; CDR3 protein: CASGQFEQYF
clone size: few; CDR3 length: 14; V gene: TRBV30; J gene: TRBJ2-1; D gene: TRBD2; CDR3 DNA: TGTGCCTGGAGTGGGGAACTAGCGTTAAATGAGCAGTTCTTC; CDR3 protein: CAWSGELALNEQFF
clone size: NA; CDR3 length: 16; V gene: TRBV27; J gene: TRBJ1-2; D gene: NA; CDR3 DNA: TGTGCCAGCAGTTTAGTTTTTGGGGGAGTGACCTATGGCTACACCTTC; CDR3 protein: CASSLVFGGVTYGYTF
clone size: NA; CDR3 length: 13; V gene: TRBV6-5; J gene: TRBJ1-5; D gene: NA; CDR3 DNA: TGTGCCAGCAGTTACAACAGTAATCAGCCCCAGCATTTT; CDR3 protein: CASSYNSNQPQHF
clone size: few; CDR3 length: 15; V gene: TRBV4-1; J gene: TRBJ2-7; D gene: TRBD2; CDR3 DNA: TGCGCCAGCAGCTGGCGAAGCGGGACCGCCTACGAGCAGTACTTC; CDR3 protein: CASSWRSGTAYEQYF
clone size: NA; CDR3 length: 11; V gene: TRBV30; J gene: TRBJ1-1; D gene: NA; CDR3 DNA: TGTGCCTGGCGACAGAACACTGAAGCTTTCTTT; CDR3 protein: CAWRQNTEAFF
clone size: few; CDR3 length: 14; V gene: TRBV6-5; J gene: TRBJ2-3; D gene: NA; CDR3 DNA: TGTGCCAGCAGTTACAGTGACAGGACAGATACGCAGTATTTT; CDR3 protein: CASSYSDRTDTQYF
clone size: NA; CDR3 length: 15; V gene: TRBV5-4; J gene: TRBJ1-1; D gene: NA; CDR3 DNA: TGTGCCAGCAGCTTGGGGGGAGCTTCTGGCACTGAAGCTTTCTTT; CDR3 protein: CASSLGGASGTEAFF
clone size: many; CDR3 length: 14; V gene: TRBV19; J gene: TRBJ1-5; D gene: TRBD1; CDR3 DNA: TGTGCCAGTAGTACAGGGACAGCGTATCAGCCCCAGCATTTT; CDR3 protein: CASSTGTAYQPQHF
clone size: NA; CDR3 length: 13; V gene: TRBV6-5; J gene: TRBJ1-1; D gene: NA; CDR3 DNA: TGTGCCAGCAGTTATGACGTTCAGGACGAAGCTTTCTTT; CDR3 protein: CASSYDVQDEAFF
clone size: NA; CDR3 length: 15; V gene: TRBV4-3; J gene: TRBJ2-5; D gene: NA; CDR3 DNA: TGCGCCAGCAGCCCCCACAAGGATTTAAAGGGGACCCAGTACTTC; CDR3 protein: CASSPHKDLKGTQYF
clone size: NA; CDR3 length: 13; V gene: TRBV29-1; J gene: TRBJ2-4; D gene: NA; CDR3 DNA: TGCAGCGTGATGGTCCAGTTTAAAAACATTCAGTACTTC; CDR3 protein: CSVMVQFKNIQYF
clone size: NA; CDR3 length: 14; V gene: TRBV5-4; J gene: TRBJ2-4; D gene: NA; CDR3 DNA: TGTGCCAGCAGCTTCGACAGATCCAAAAACATTCAGTACTTC; CDR3 protein: CASSFDRSKNIQYF
clone size: NA; CDR3 length: 17; V gene: TRBV5-5; J gene: TRBJ2-6; D gene: NA; CDR3 DNA: TGTGCCAGCAGCTTGGATAGGGCCCCCTCTGGGGCCAACGTCCTGACTTTC; CDR3 protein: CASSLDRAPSGANVLTF
clone size: NA; CDR3 length: 13; V gene: TRBV28; J gene: TRBJ1-2; D gene: NA; CDR3 DNA: TGTGCCAGCAGTGACAGGACTAACTATGGCTACACCTTC; CDR3 protein: CASSDRTNYGYTF
clone size: NA; CDR3 length: 11; V gene: TRBV29-1; J gene: TRBJ2-7; D gene: NA; CDR3 DNA: TGCAGCGTTTCTGGGTCCCCCGAGCAGTACTTC; CDR3 protein: CSVSGSPEQYF
clone size: NA; CDR3 length: 13; V gene: TRBV4-2; J gene: TRBJ2-3; D gene: NA; CDR3 DNA: TGTGCCAGCAGCCAAGAGCTAGCAGATACGCAGTATTTT; CDR3 protein: CASSQELADTQYF
clone size: NA; CDR3 length: 14; V gene: TRBV5-1; J gene: TRBJ2-2; D gene: NA; CDR3 DNA: TGCGCCAGCTTCGGGACGGACCCCATCGGGGAGCTGTTTTTT; CDR3 protein: CASFGTDPIGELFF
clone size: few; CDR3 length: 14; V gene: TRBV30; J gene: TRBJ1-5; D gene: NA; CDR3 DNA: TGTGCCTGGAACCCAACCGGGACACATCAGCCCCAGCATTTT; CDR3 protein: CAWNPTGTHQPQHF
clone size: NA; CDR3 length: 13; V gene: TRBV30; J gene: TRBJ2-1; D gene: NA; CDR3 DNA: TGTGCCTGGAGTGTCGCAAGCTACAATGAGCAGTTCTTC; CDR3 protein: CAWSVASYNEQFF
clone size: NA; CDR3 length: 15; V gene: TRBV5-1; J gene: TRBJ2-7; D gene: TRBD2; CDR3 DNA: TGCGCCAGCAGCTTGGTAAGCGGGAGCTCCTACGAGCAGTACTTC; CDR3 protein: CASSLVSGSSYEQYF
clone size: NA; CDR3 length: 14; V gene: TRBV4-3; J gene: TRBJ2-2; D gene: TRBD1; CDR3 DNA: TGCGCCAGCAGCCACCGACAGGGTGCCGGGGAGCTGTTTTTT; CDR3 protein: CASSHRQGAGELFF
clone size: NA; CDR3 length: 16; V gene: TRBV28; J gene: TRBJ2-7; D gene: TRBD1; CDR3 DNA: TGTGCCAGCAGTTCACTACAGGGGGCGATGGGATACGAGCAGTACTTC; CDR3 protein: CASSSLQGAMGYEQYF
clone size: NA; CDR3 length: 16; V gene: TRBV7-2; J gene: TRBJ2-1; D gene: NA; CDR3 DNA: TGTGCCAGCAGCAGTCGCCTAGGGAGCCTTTACAATGAGCAGTTCTTC; CDR3 protein: CASSSRLGSLYNEQFF
clone size: NA; CDR3 length: 12; V gene: TRBV29-1; J gene: TRBJ1-1; D gene: NA; CDR3 DNA: TGCAGCGTATCCAGGGGGAACACTGAAGCTTTCTTT; CDR3 protein: CSVSRGNTEAFF